This entry lists 21 T cell receptor beta chains sequenced from one sample in a study of identical twins. TCRdb called the 5' RACE reads again in MiXCR, with one record for every CDR3 protein. The table records some 900,000 distinct CDR3 sequences, roughly an eighth of them present only once. These data also formed part of another study, on yellow fever vaccine responses in identical twins.

Sequenced material: PBMCs. The origin of the receptors is a woman aged 18-29 years in good health.

Concerning this clonotype: This clone may be a read error of a much larger clone one base away. The chain has TRBV12-3 or TRBV12-4 and TRBJ2-1; the match to TRBD1 covers 8 bases. The CDR3 is 14 residues long. The V and J ends lost 6 bases and 5 bases, in that order; junction bases with no gene match: 6. The CDR3 nucleotides read TGTGCCAGCAGCGGACAGGGTATCAACAATGAGCAGTTCTTC. It is translated as CASSGQGINNEQFF.

The chain joins TRBV7-9 to TRBJ2-5, with TRBD2 as a possible D gene (6 bases). The germline V gene encodes CDR1 SEHNR and CDR2 FQNEAQ (reference sequence). Trimming took off 2 bases at V and 5 bases at J, with 21 bases between the two ends. The CDR3 runs 17 residues. The DNA for the CDR3 is TGTGCCAGCAGCTTATATGGTCCAGCGGGCGTGGGTGAGACCCAGTACTTC. Its translation is CASSLYGPAGVGETQYF.

This clonotype was recorded a few times. The chain employs TRBV5-1 and TRBJ2-1; a possible D gene is TRBD2 (5 bases). V gave up 1 base and J gave up 7 bases, with 12 bases separating them. CDR1 and CDR2 (germline): SGHRS, YFSETQ. The CDR3 consists of 14 residues. The CDR3 protein is CASSLFDYNNEQFF. The DNA of the CDR3 is TGCGCCAGCAGCTTGTTTGACTATAATAATGAGCAGTTCTTC.

There are a few counts of this clonotype. The V gene is TRBV20-1, the J gene TRBJ2-2, with D perhaps given as TRBD1 or TRBD2 (5 bases each). The CDR3 totals 16 residues. Trimming removed 1 base at V and 0 bases at J, with 12 bases between. CDR1 is DFQATT, CDR2 SNEGSKA, per germline (reference sequence). CDR3: CSARAPGTANTGELFF. Written as DNA, the CDR3 is TGCAGTGCTAGAGCTCCCGGGACGGCGAACACCGGGGAGCTGTTTTTT.

The sample holds many counts of this clonotype. This rearrangement joins TRBV28 to TRBJ2-3; TRBD2 agrees at 11 bases. Germline values: CDR1 MDHEN, CDR2 SYDVKM. After removal of 4 bases from V and 6 bases from J, the junction contained 6 bases not matched to a gene. This CDR3 comprises 15 residues. The DNA for the CDR3 is TGTGCCAGCAGTTCTAGACTAGCGGGAACCGATACGCAGTATTTT. This translates into CASSSRLAGTDTQYF.

This clonotype was picked up many times. The chain combines TRBV5-1 with TRBJ2-1; 8 positions match TRBD2. Trimming removed 3 bases from V and 6 bases from J; junction bases left unmatched: 14. In germline, CDR1 is SGHRS, CDR2 YFSETQ. CDR3 length equals 17 residues. The CDR3: CASSSTHSGGPINEQFF. For the CDR3, the DNA is TGCGCCAGCAGCTCAACACACAGCGGGGGCCCTATCAATGAGCAGTTCTTC.

This clonotype was seen at least ten times. The CDR3 is CASSYGTANSPLHF. CDR3 bases: TGCGCCAGCAGCTACGGGACAGCTAATTCACCCCTCCACTTT. V gene TRBV5-1 combines with J gene TRBJ1-6; TRBD1 aligns across 7 bases. CDR1 is SGHRS, CDR2 YFSETQ, per germline. V lost 3 bases and J lost 6; bases outside the gene matches: 3. The CDR3 has 14 residues.

This sequence joins TRBV6-2 or TRBV6-3 and TRBJ1-1; tentative D call: TRBD1 (6 bases). The germline V gene has CDR1 MNHEY and CDR2 SVGEGT. CDR3 length: 14 residues. Trimming took off 8 bases at V and 1 base at J, with 14 bases between the two ends. This CDR3 is CASWGRGWNTEAFF. CDR3 DNA: TGTGCCAGCTGGGGCAGGGGATGGAACACTGAAGCTTTCTTT.

This clonotype has a handful of counts. CDR3 coding DNA: TGTGCCAGAAGTGGGACAGGGGTTCAGCCCCAGCATTTT. This codes for CARSGTGVQPQHF. The chain combines TRBV21-1 with TRBJ1-5; the table's TRBD1 call for D was not verified on the DNA. TRBV21-1 is annotated as a pseudogene. The length of the CDR3 is 13 residues.

This clonotype was detected many times. The rearrangement links TRBV4-1 to TRBJ1-4; D unclear. The germline V gene encodes CDR1 MGHRA and CDR2 YSYEKL. This CDR3 region has 16 residues. Between the trimmed V and J ends, which lost 7 bases and 0 bases, there was a span of 15 bases. CDR3 coding DNA: TGCGCCAGCACCCTAAGAACGGATCCAACTAATGAAAAACTGTTTTTT. Translated, it gives CASTLRTDPTNEKLFF.

The J gene is TRBJ2-1, the V gene TRBV20-1; D is uncertain. The CDR3 loop spans 10 amino acids. Trimming stripped 1 base from V and 8 bases from J, with 3 bases between. The V gene's germline CDR1 is DFQATT and CDR2 SNEGSKA (reference sequence). DNA for the CDR3: TGCAGTGCTAGAGCCGATGAGCAGTTCTTC. It codes for CSARADEQFF.

The chain employs TRBV29-1 and TRBJ2-1, with 7 positions matching TRBD2. Losses at the gene ends were 3 bases for V and 5 bases for J; bases not matched to a gene: 7. Germline CDR1 is SQVTM and CDR2 is ANQGSEA. This CDR3 is 14 amino acids long. The CDR3 region has the DNA TGCAGCGTTGATAAAGCGGGGCGCAACAATGAGCAGTTCTTC. Amino acids: CSVDKAGRNNEQFF.

This clonotype was detected once. The chain couples TRBV6-6 to TRBJ2-7, with 7 bases lining up with TRBD2. Trimming at V came to 7 bases and at J to 0 bases, leaving 3 bases not matched to a gene. The CDR3 contains 13 residues. Germline CDR1 MNHNY, CDR2 SVGAGI (reference sequence). The CDR3 protein is CASTRGSSYEQYF. For the CDR3, the DNA is TGTGCCAGCACCCGCGGGAGCTCCTACGAGCAGTACTTC.

In this sample, this clonotype turned up a few times. The chain is built from TRBV28 and TRBJ1-2; D is possibly TRBD1 (5 bases). The germline V and J ends were trimmed by 4 bases and 4 bases, with 13 bases remaining between them. The germline V gene has CDR1 MDHEN and CDR2 SYDVKM. The CDR3 length is 14 residues. The CDR3 coding sequence is TGTGCCAGCAGTTCCGGGACCGCCATCTATGGCTACACCTTC. Protein product: CASSSGTAIYGYTF.

V and J are TRBV7-2 and TRBJ1-5; weak D call: TRBD1 (6 bases). The germline V gene has CDR1 SGHTA and CDR2 FQGNSA. The CDR3 length is 14 residues. V was pared by 5 bases and J by 9 bases, with 17 bases between. In DNA form, the CDR3 reads TGTGCCAGCAGCGCGGACAGTCTTGGGGTGCCCCAGCATTTT. The encoded protein is CASSADSLGVPQHF.

In its sample, this clonotype was seen many times. The genes are TRBV24-1 and TRBJ1-5, with D possibly being TRBD1 (5 bases). In germline, CDR1 is KGHDR, CDR2 SFDVKD. Trimming left V 3 bases short and J 7 bases short, with 12 bases between. The CDR3 sequence is 14 residues long. In DNA form, the CDR3 reads TGTGCCACCAGTGATGGGGGGGGTCGACAGCCCCAGCATTTT. Its translation: CATSDGGGRQPQHF.

This clonotype was observed at least ten times. V and J are TRBV3-1 and TRBJ2-7; D is perhaps TRBD2 (6 bases). This CDR3 spans 15 amino acids. The ends were cut back, 3 bases at V and 3 bases at J, with 15 bases in the middle. The germline V gene has CDR1 LGHDT and CDR2 YNNKEL (reference sequence). CDR3 in amino acids: CASSQGLGSLYEQYF. The DNA of the CDR3 is TGTGCCAGCAGCCAGGGACTCGGAAGTCTCTACGAGCAGTACTTC.

The CDR3 nucleotides read TGTGCCAGCAGTGCCCCCGACAGGGGATTCGGCGAAAAACTGTTTTTT. Translated, it gives CASSAPDRGFGEKLFF. V is TRBV2 and J is TRBJ1-4; the match to TRBD1 covers 8 bases. CDR1 and CDR2 from the germline V gene are SNHLY and FYNNEI. The CDR3 contains 16 residues. J was trimmed by 8 bases and V by 4 bases; bases with no gene match: 12.

The chain uses TRBV6-4 and TRBJ2-2; 8 bases fit TRBD1. The CDR3 sequence is 15 residues long. J gave up 4 bases and V 2 bases, and 3 bases lay outside the gene matches. In germline, CDR1 is MRHNA, CDR2 SNTAGT. This chain's CDR3 is CASSDGTGGTGELFF. CDR3 coding DNA: TGTGCCAGCAGTGACGGAACAGGGGGCACCGGGGAGCTGTTTTTT.

This clonotype was counted between two and nine times. In nucleotides, the CDR3 is TGCGCCAGCAGCCAAGAGGTACAGGGGATTCAGACCCAGTACTTC. Protein sequence: CASSQEVQGIQTQYF. The rearrangement uses TRBV4-1 and TRBJ2-5, with 7 bases lining up with TRBD1. CDR3 length: 15 amino acids. Germline loops: CDR1 MGHRA, CDR2 YSYEKL. With 0 bases clipped from V and 6 bases from J, the junction kept 7 bases outside the gene matches.

The chain carries TRBV6-1 and TRBJ1-1; the D is unclear. Germline CDR1 is MNHNS and CDR2 is SASEGT. The CDR3 extends over 14 amino acids. Trimming left V 6 bases short and J 5 bases short, with 16 bases between. In DNA, the CDR3 is TGTGCCAGCAGCACCCAGTTTGGTGGGACTGAAGCTTTCTTT. It encodes CASSTQFGGTEAFF.